Listed below are T cell receptor beta chains from one sample, sequenced in a study. Only in-frame clones appear in the TCRdb table, and some are missing; sequencing was by immunoSEQ multiplex PCR. This sample has around 50,000 clones, with 90% to 95% found just once. The sequenced sample consisted of PBMCs. The origin of the receptors is a man in his forties or fifties with rheumatoid arthritis. Both conserved end residues are part of each CDR3. D genes are given only for firm matches. Not every row has a clone size; where given, it reads once, few, many or a size class.

v_gene: TRBV5-1
j_gene: TRBJ2-7
abundance: few
d_gene: .
CDR3nt: TGCGCCAGCAGCTTGGAATCAGCAGGGAGTTACGAGCAGTACTTC
CDR3aa: CASSLESAGSYEQYF

v_gene: TRBV29-1
j_gene: TRBJ1-1
abundance: .
d_gene: .
CDR3nt: TGCAGCGTACAGGGCCCGTCTGAAGCTTTCTTT
CDR3aa: CSVQGPSEAFF

v_gene: TRBV7-8
j_gene: TRBJ1-1
abundance: .
d_gene: .
CDR3nt: TGTGCCAGCAGGCAGGGAAACACTGAAGCTTTCTTT
CDR3aa: CASRQGNTEAFF

v_gene: TRBV7-9
j_gene: TRBJ2-7
abundance: .
d_gene: TRBD2
CDR3nt: TGTGCCAGCAGCCGGACTAGCGGGAGTTACGAGCAGTACTTC
CDR3aa: CASSRTSGSYEQYF

v_gene: TRBV18
j_gene: TRBJ2-7
abundance: once
d_gene: TRBD1
CDR3nt: TGTGCCAGCCTCCGAGGCGGGACAGGGGGAAAGAGCGAGCAGTACTTC
CDR3aa: CASLRGGTGGKSEQYF

v_gene: TRBV7-9
j_gene: TRBJ1-5
abundance: few
d_gene: .
CDR3nt: TGTGCCAGCAGCTTCGAGGGTTTTAATAATCAGCCCCAGCATTTT
CDR3aa: CASSFEGFNNQPQHF

v_gene: TRBV6-5
j_gene: TRBJ2-3
abundance: .
d_gene: TRBD2
CDR3nt: TGTGCCAGCAGTTTTCAGCGGGAGGTCGGAGATACGCAGTATTTT
CDR3aa: CASSFQREVGDTQYF

v_gene: TRBV30
j_gene: TRBJ2-1
abundance: .
d_gene: TRBD1
CDR3nt: TGTGCCTGGAACCCAAGGACAGGTCCTTCGGGGCAGTTCTTC
CDR3aa: CAWNPRTGPSGQFF

v_gene: TRBV6-2/TRBV6-3
j_gene: TRBJ1-6
abundance: .
d_gene: .
CDR3nt: TGTGCCAGCAGTTTGGGCAGGGCTGATGATTCACCCCTCCACTTT
CDR3aa: CASSLGRADDSPLHF

v_gene: TRBV14
j_gene: TRBJ2-6
abundance: .
d_gene: .
CDR3nt: TGTGCCAGCAGCCAAGATTTGATAAAGGCGGACGGTTGGACTTCTGGGGCCAACGTCCTGACTTTC
CDR3aa: CASSQDLIKADGWTSGANVLTF

v_gene: TRBV3-1/TRBV3-2
j_gene: TRBJ1-5
abundance: once
d_gene: .
CDR3nt: TGTGCCAGCAGTGGCGGGGGTAGCGGCAATCAGCCCCAGCATTTT
CDR3aa: CASSGGGSGNQPQHF

v_gene: TRBV6-5
j_gene: TRBJ1-1
abundance: .
d_gene: .
CDR3nt: TGTGCCAGCAGCAGCCCGGGACGGGGAAACACTGAAGCTTTCTTT
CDR3aa: CASSSPGRGNTEAFF

v_gene: TRBV2
j_gene: TRBJ2-2
abundance: .
d_gene: TRBD1
CDR3nt: TGTGCCAGCGCCGACAGGGGGCGAGCCGGGGAGCTGTTTTTT
CDR3aa: CASADRGRAGELFF

v_gene: TRBV15
j_gene: TRBJ2-5
abundance: .
d_gene: TRBD2
CDR3nt: TGTGCCACCAGCCCAGGACTAGCGGGAGAGACCCAGTACTTC
CDR3aa: CATSPGLAGETQYF

v_gene: TRBV6-5
j_gene: TRBJ2-7
abundance: .
d_gene: TRBD1
CDR3nt: TGTGCCAGCACCAAAGCCGGGACAGGAGGTTACGAGCAGTACTTC
CDR3aa: CASTKAGTGGYEQYF

v_gene: TRBV30
j_gene: TRBJ1-3
abundance: .
d_gene: .
CDR3nt: TGTGCCTGGAGTGTCGCAGATAGGACTGGAAACACCATATATTTT
CDR3aa: CAWSVADRTGNTIYF

v_gene: TRBV7-3
j_gene: TRBJ2-1
abundance: .
d_gene: TRBD1
CDR3nt: TGTGCCAGCAGCTATACAGGGGAAGATAATGAGCAGTTCTTC
CDR3aa: CASSYTGEDNEQFF

v_gene: TRBV10-1
j_gene: TRBJ1-2
abundance: .
d_gene: TRBD1
CDR3nt: TGCGCCAGCAGTCCCGGGACAGCCTATGGCTACACCTTC
CDR3aa: CASSPGTAYGYTF

v_gene: TRBV4-3
j_gene: TRBJ2-5
abundance: .
d_gene: .
CDR3nt: TGCGCCAGCAGCCAAGTCTCGGGAGAGACCCAGTACTTC
CDR3aa: CASSQVSGETQYF

v_gene: TRBV30
j_gene: TRBJ1-1
abundance: .
d_gene: TRBD1
CDR3nt: TGTGCCTGGAGTGCTGGACAGGGCCTACTCGGGACTTTCTTT
CDR3aa: CAWSAGQGLLGTFF

v_gene: TRBV29-1
j_gene: TRBJ1-5
abundance: .
d_gene: .
CDR3nt: TGCAGCGTTGCCCAGGGAGTGAATCAGCCCCAGCATTTT
CDR3aa: CSVAQGVNQPQHF

v_gene: TRBV7-3
j_gene: TRBJ2-3
abundance: .
d_gene: .
CDR3nt: TGTGCCAGCAGCTTATTATCCGGGACGGCAGATACGCAGTATTTT
CDR3aa: CASSLLSGTADTQYF

v_gene: TRBV5-1
j_gene: TRBJ2-7
abundance: .
d_gene: TRBD2
CDR3nt: TGCGCCAGCAGCTTGGATGGCGGGAGCTCCTACGAGCAGTACTTC
CDR3aa: CASSLDGGSSYEQYF

v_gene: TRBV6-5
j_gene: TRBJ2-7
abundance: .
d_gene: TRBD1
CDR3nt: TGTGCCAGCAGACCGGACAGGGGATCTAGGAACGAGCAGTACTTC
CDR3aa: CASRPDRGSRNEQYF

v_gene: TRBV5-1
j_gene: TRBJ2-2
abundance: .
d_gene: TRBD1
CDR3nt: TGCGCCAGCAGCTTCCGGGGACAGGGAGGAACCGGGGAGCTGTTTTTT
CDR3aa: CASSFRGQGGTGELFF

v_gene: TRBV12-3/TRBV12-4
j_gene: TRBJ1-1
abundance: .
d_gene: .
CDR3nt: TGTGCCAGCAGTTTTGGCAGTTACACTGAAGCTTTCTTT
CDR3aa: CASSFGSYTEAFF

v_gene: TRBV18
j_gene: TRBJ2-2
abundance: once
d_gene: .
CDR3nt: TGTGCCAGCTCACTGATCAGGGTGAACACCGGGGAGCTGTTTTTT
CDR3aa: CASSLIRVNTGELFF

v_gene: TRBV5-5
j_gene: TRBJ2-5
abundance: .
d_gene: TRBD1
CDR3nt: TGTGCCAGCAGCACGACAGGGGCTCTATTAGTGCAAGAGACCCAGTACTTC
CDR3aa: CASSTTGALLVQETQYF

v_gene: TRBV3-1/TRBV3-2
j_gene: TRBJ2-4
abundance: once
d_gene: .
CDR3nt: TGTGCCAGCAGCCAAGGGACAGACAACATTCAGTACTTC
CDR3aa: CASSQGTDNIQYF

v_gene: TRBV28
j_gene: TRBJ1-1
abundance: .
d_gene: TRBD1
CDR3nt: TGTGCCAGCACCGCCGCACAGGGGGTCCTCACTGAAGCTTTCTTT
CDR3aa: CASTAAQGVLTEAFF

v_gene: TRBV2
j_gene: TRBJ1-5
abundance: .
d_gene: TRBD1
CDR3nt: TGTGCCAGCAGCGCGACAGGGGAACGTCAGCCCCAGCATTTT
CDR3aa: CASSATGERQPQHF

v_gene: TRBV29-1
j_gene: TRBJ1-1
abundance: .
d_gene: .
CDR3nt: TGCAGCGTTGAAATCACAGGAGGCACTGAAGCTTTCTTT
CDR3aa: CSVEITGGTEAFF

v_gene: TRBV27
j_gene: TRBJ1-4
abundance: .
d_gene: .
CDR3nt: TGTGCCAGCAGTTTCGCAGGGGCAAATGAAAAACTGTTTTTT
CDR3aa: CASSFAGANEKLFF

v_gene: TRBV7-2
j_gene: TRBJ2-3
abundance: .
d_gene: .
CDR3nt: TGTGCCAGCAGCCCCACCAGGGACGCAGATACGCAGTATTTT
CDR3aa: CASSPTRDADTQYF

v_gene: TRBV7-9
j_gene: TRBJ1-1
abundance: .
d_gene: .
CDR3nt: TGTGCCAGCAGCTTATCCACCGTGGGCACTGAAGCTTTCTTT
CDR3aa: CASSLSTVGTEAFF

v_gene: TRBV10-3
j_gene: TRBJ1-3
abundance: .
d_gene: .
CDR3nt: TGTGCCATCAGTGAGCTAAGACCGTCAACTGGAAACACCATATATTTT
CDR3aa: CAISELRPSTGNTIYF

v_gene: TRBV12-3/TRBV12-4
j_gene: TRBJ1-2
abundance: .
d_gene: TRBD1
CDR3nt: TGTGCCAGCAGTTTGGGACAGTACTATGGCTACACCTTC
CDR3aa: CASSLGQYYGYTF

v_gene: TRBV19
j_gene: TRBJ1-6
abundance: .
d_gene: TRBD1
CDR3nt: TGTGCCAGTAGTCCCCGGGACAGTAGGAGCTCCTATAATTCACCCCTCCACTTT
CDR3aa: CASSPRDSRSSYNSPLHF

v_gene: TRBV27
j_gene: TRBJ2-7
abundance: .
d_gene: TRBD1
CDR3nt: TGTGCCAGCAGCCCGGACAGGTACTACGAGCAGTACTTC
CDR3aa: CASSPDRYYEQYF

v_gene: TRBV19
j_gene: TRBJ1-4
abundance: .
d_gene: .
CDR3nt: TGTGCCAGTTCTAGTCCAGGGAATAGTGAAAAACTGTTTTTT
CDR3aa: CASSSPGNSEKLFF

v_gene: TRBV19
j_gene: TRBJ2-7
abundance: .
d_gene: .
CDR3nt: TGTGCCAGTAGCCCTAGCTTAGGGTACTACGAGCAGTACTTC
CDR3aa: CASSPSLGYYEQYF

v_gene: TRBV5-4
j_gene: TRBJ1-2
abundance: .
d_gene: .
CDR3nt: TGTGCCAGCAGCTTTGGGGGAGGGTATGGCTACACCTTC
CDR3aa: CASSFGGGYGYTF